Presented here are 7 T cell receptor beta chains from one specimen sequenced in a study of cytotoxic CD8 clonotypes in ibrutinib-treated CLL. Libraries were prepared by immunoSEQ multiplex PCR; TCRdb keeps only in-frame clonotypes and omits some of them. The data hold about 310,000 clones, with about 80% observed a single time. Sequencing was performed on PBMCs, taken before ibrutinib treatment. The receptors stem from a human donor with chronic lymphocytic leukemia.

This clone was detected only once. The gene calls are TRBV27 and TRBJ1-1, with D perhaps TRBD1 (6 bases). The V end was cut by 6 bases, the J end by 0 bases, with 14 bases between. Germline V lookup: CDR1 MNHEY, CDR2 SMNVEV (reference sequence). CDR3 length: 15 residues. The CDR3 here is CASSQQGHMNTEAFF. Here the CDR3 DNA reads TGTGCCAGCAGCCAACAGGGTCACATGAACACTGAAGCTTTCTTT.

This clone came up a few times. The rearrangement uses TRBV9 and TRBJ2-1, with D perhaps TRBD1 (6 bases). From germline, CDR1 is SGDLS and CDR2 YYNGEE. With 2 bases removed from V and 8 bases from J, the gap between germline ends came to 14 bases. This CDR3 is 14 amino acids long. In DNA, the CDR3 is TGTGCCAGCAGCGTTATCAGGGGTAGACATGAGCAGTTCTTC. Its translation is CASSVIRGRHEQFF.

The chain employs TRBV18 and TRBJ2-7, with 11 bases that match TRBD2. Germline CDR1 KGHSH, CDR2 LQKENI. V gave up 2 bases and J gave up 7 bases; unmatched junction bases: 10. This CDR3 is 16 amino acids long. CDR3 in DNA: TGTGCCAGCTCACCAGTTCCCACTAGCGGGAGTGGTGAGCAGTACTTC. Protein sequence: CASSPVPTSGSGEQYF.

This clone has just a few counts. V usage is TRBV28 and J usage is TRBJ2-1; D not certain. The V and J ends lost 6 bases and 0 bases respectively, with 3 bases between them. The CDR3 is 12 residues long. From germline, CDR1 is MDHEN and CDR2 SYDVKM. CDR3 residues: CASRGSYNEQFF. The CDR3 DNA reads as TGTGCCAGCAGGGGCTCCTACAATGAGCAGTTCTTC.

This clone occurred many times. The rearrangement links TRBV9 to TRBJ2-5; D tentatively fits TRBD1 or TRBD2 (6 bases each). The CDR3 totals 15 residues. Trimming pared 3 bases from V and 5 bases from J, leaving 17 bases between. The V gene's germline CDR1 is SGDLS and CDR2 YYNGEE. This chain's CDR3 is CASSERGGLSETQYF. DNA for the CDR3: TGTGCCAGCAGCGAACGAGGGGGGTTGAGCGAGACCCAGTACTTC.

CDR3 residues: CASTTLTTPSAQYF. The CDR3, as DNA: TGTGCCAGCACCACCTTAACTACCCCGTCAGCGCAGTATTTT. The V gene is TRBV5-4, the J gene TRBJ2-3; D is ambiguous. Trimming left V 6 bases short and J 10 bases short, with 21 bases between. This CDR3 has 14 residues. The germline CDR1 and CDR2 sequences are SGHNT and YYREEE (reference sequence). The complete variable domain, with remaining parts taken from reference TRBV5-4 and TRBJ2-3, reads ETGVTQSPTHLIKTRGQQVTLRCSSQSGHNTVSWYQQALGQGPQFIFQYYREEENGRGNFPPRFSGLQFPNYSSELNVNALELDDSALYLCASTTLTTPSAQYFGPGTRLTVL.

The chain recombines TRBV7-3 with TRBJ2-1; D is perhaps TRBD2 (5 bases). CDR3 length equals 17 residues. Germline values: CDR1 SGHTA, CDR2 FQGTGA. The V gene lost 1 base and the J gene lost 1 base, with 14 bases spanning the gap. CDR3 loop: CASSLRAAGGSYNEQFF. The CDR3 DNA reads TGTGCCAGCAGCTTAAGGGCGGCGGGCGGGTCCTACAATGAGCAGTTCTTC. Full variable domain (rest looked up from reference TRBV7-3 and TRBJ2-1): GAGVSQTPSNKVTEKGKYVELRCDPISGHTALYWYRQSLGQGPEFLIYFQGTGAADDSGLPNDRFFAVRPEGSVSTLKIQRTERGDSAVYLCASSLRAAGGSYNEQFFGPGTRLTVL.